The 11 T cell receptor beta chains presented below share a single source sample, sequenced in a study of shared clonotypes between healthy human individuals. Positively selected for CCR7, the CD45RO-negative cells used as naive CD8 cells excluded terminally differentiated effector memory CD45RA+ cells. Sequencing was performed with immunoSEQ multiplex PCR; in TCRdb, only in-frame clones are kept and a portion is missing. In the table there are just over 2,000,000 clones, about 95% of which are singletons. Input material: naive CD8+ T cells sorted from blood. These TCRs come from a man aged 18 to 30 in good health.

The J gene is TRBJ2-2, the V gene TRBV6-5; 7 bases map to TRBD1. The germline gives CDR1 MNHEY, CDR2 SVGAGI. The trim removed 6 bases at V and 5 bases at J, leaving 9 bases unmatched. CDR3 size: 15 residues. DNA of the CDR3: TGTGCCAGCAGCTACAACAGGGGAAGTACCGGGGAGCTGTTTTTT. Its translation is CASSYNRGSTGELFF.

The chain joins TRBV5-6 to TRBJ1-2, with 7 nucleotides matching TRBD1. V was pared by 0 bases and J by 4 bases, with 9 bases of the junction left unmatched. CDR3 length: 16 amino acids. Germline values: CDR1 SGHDT, CDR2 YYEEEE. The CDR3 loop reads CASSLALGQSVYGYTF. DNA of the CDR3: TGTGCCAGCAGCTTGGCCCTGGGACAGTCGGTCTATGGCTACACCTTC.

V and J are TRBV28 and TRBJ2-5; D may be TRBD1 (5 bases). CDR1 and CDR2 from the germline V gene are MDHEN and SYDVKM. The CDR3 loop spans 14 amino acids. V was cut by 5 bases and J by 8 bases, with 18 bases left in between. In DNA, the CDR3 is TGTGCCAGCAGTCCAACGACAGTCAAGATCACCCAGTACTTC. The encoded protein is CASSPTTVKITQYF.

This chain joins TRBV11-2 and TRBJ1-1; unclear D gene. This CDR3 is 13 amino acids long. CDR1 and CDR2 from the germline V gene are SGHAT and FQNNGV. The V and J ends lost 5 bases and 0 bases respectively, with 7 bases between them. CDR3 sequence: CASSRTLNTEAFF. CDR3 DNA: TGTGCCAGCAGCCGGACGCTGAACACTGAAGCTTTCTTT. Combining the CDR3 with reference TRBV11-2 and TRBJ1-1 gives the whole variable domain EAGVAQSPRYKIIEKRQSVAFWCNPISGHATLYWYQQILGQGPKLLIQFQNNGVVDDSQLPKDRFSAERLKGVDSTLKIQPAKLEDSAVYLCASSRTLNTEAFFGQGTRLTVV.

The chain employs TRBV15 and TRBJ2-7, with 9 bases that match TRBD2. V gave up 0 bases and J gave up 7 bases; unmatched junction bases: 25. The CDR3 loop spans 21 amino acids. The germline V gene encodes CDR1 LNHNV and CDR2 YYDKDF (reference sequence). CDR3 protein: CATSRDGGAGVIAGAPLEQYF. CDR3 DNA sequence: TGTGCCACCAGCAGAGACGGGGGCGCCGGTGTAATAGCGGGAGCTCCATTGGAGCAGTACTTC.

V is TRBV29-1 and J is TRBJ2-1; D perhaps matches TRBD2 (5 bases). Germline-derived CDR1 and CDR2 are SQVTM and ANQGSEA. The CDR3 sequence is 15 residues long. Between the trimmed V and J ends, which lost 4 bases and 0 bases, there was a span of 13 bases. The CDR3 is CSVAYGIGSYNEQFF. Written as DNA, the CDR3 is TGCAGCGTTGCTTACGGGATTGGCTCCTACAATGAGCAGTTCTTC.

V is TRBV10-2 and J is TRBJ2-4; 9 nucleotides match TRBD1. The CDR3 sequence is 18 residues long. J lost 0 bases, V lost 0 bases, and 6 bases had no gene match. CDR1 is WSHSY and CDR2 is SAAADI in the germline V gene. CDR3 nucleotide sequence: TGCGCCAGCAGTGAGTCCGGACAGGGGCCAATAGCCAAAAACATTCAGTACTTC. The encoded protein is CASSESGQGPIAKNIQYF.

This sequence joins TRBV4-3 and TRBJ2-6; D is ambiguous. The CDR3 spans 17 residues. The germline V and J ends were trimmed by 0 bases and 1 base, with 10 bases remaining between them. Germline CDR1 and CDR2: LGHNA and YSLEER. This chain's CDR3 is CASSQDADLSGANVLTF. DNA of the CDR3: TGCGCCAGCAGCCAAGATGCTGATCTATCTGGGGCCAACGTCCTGACTTTC.

The rearrangement links TRBV4-3 to TRBJ2-2; D is unclear. Germline CDR1 is LGHNA and CDR2 is YSLEER. The germline V and J ends were trimmed by 0 bases and 2 bases, with 13 bases remaining between them. This CDR3 is built from 17 residues. CDR3 loop: CASSQEIGSPNTGELFF. In DNA form, the CDR3 reads TGCGCCAGCAGCCAAGAGATTGGTAGTCCTAACACCGGGGAGCTGTTTTTT.

This clone was counted a single time. This chain joins TRBV28 and TRBJ2-7; 9 nucleotides match TRBD1. The length of the CDR3 is 20 residues. J lost 3 bases, V lost 4 bases, and 22 bases had no gene match. Germline CDR1 and CDR2: MDHEN and SYDVKM. In DNA form, the CDR3 reads TGTGCCAGCAGTTCCCGCTTTATTTCCGGGACAGGGTTTCCCTACTACGAGCAGTACTTC. Its protein is CASSSRFISGTGFPYYEQYF.

This chain uses TRBV27 with TRBJ2-1; 7 bases line up with TRBD2. The germline V gene has CDR1 MNHEY and CDR2 SMNVEV (reference sequence). The V and J ends lost 6 bases and 3 bases, in that order; junction bases with no gene match: 8. The CDR3 extends over 15 amino acids. CDR3 loop: CASRPGTIGYNEQFF. The CDR3, as DNA: TGTGCCAGCAGACCCGGGACTATCGGCTACAATGAGCAGTTCTTC.